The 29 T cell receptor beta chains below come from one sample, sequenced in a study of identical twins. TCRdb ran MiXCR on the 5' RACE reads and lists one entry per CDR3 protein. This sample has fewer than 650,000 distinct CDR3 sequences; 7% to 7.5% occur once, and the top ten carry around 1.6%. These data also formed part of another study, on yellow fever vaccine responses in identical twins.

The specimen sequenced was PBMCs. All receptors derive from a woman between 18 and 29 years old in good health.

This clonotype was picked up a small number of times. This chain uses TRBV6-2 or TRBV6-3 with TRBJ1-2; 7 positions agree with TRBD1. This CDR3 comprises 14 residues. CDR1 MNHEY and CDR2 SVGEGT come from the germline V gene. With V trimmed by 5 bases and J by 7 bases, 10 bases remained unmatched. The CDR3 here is CASSGQATAGGYTF. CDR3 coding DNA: TGTGCCAGCAGTGGACAGGCGACTGCTGGTGGCTACACCTTC.

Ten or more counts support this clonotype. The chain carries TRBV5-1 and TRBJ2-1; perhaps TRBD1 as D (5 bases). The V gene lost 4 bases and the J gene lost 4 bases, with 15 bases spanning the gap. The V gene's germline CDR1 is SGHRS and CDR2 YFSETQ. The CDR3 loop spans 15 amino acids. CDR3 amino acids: CASSRQGYLYNEQFF. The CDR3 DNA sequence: TGCGCCAGCAGCCGCCAGGGATACTTGTACAATGAGCAGTTCTTC.

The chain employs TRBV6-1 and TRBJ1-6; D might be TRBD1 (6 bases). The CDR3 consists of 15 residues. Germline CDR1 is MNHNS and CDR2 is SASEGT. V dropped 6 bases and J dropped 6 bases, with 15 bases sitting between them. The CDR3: CASREGVSGNSPLHF. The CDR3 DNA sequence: TGTGCCAGCAGGGAGGGGGTCTCGGGTAATTCACCCCTCCACTTT.

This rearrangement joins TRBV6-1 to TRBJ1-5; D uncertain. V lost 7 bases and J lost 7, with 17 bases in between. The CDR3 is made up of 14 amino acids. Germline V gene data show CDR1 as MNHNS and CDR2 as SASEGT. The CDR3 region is CASTKAPIGQPQHF. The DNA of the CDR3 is TGTGCCAGCACCAAGGCCCCCATCGGGCAGCCCCAGCATTTT.

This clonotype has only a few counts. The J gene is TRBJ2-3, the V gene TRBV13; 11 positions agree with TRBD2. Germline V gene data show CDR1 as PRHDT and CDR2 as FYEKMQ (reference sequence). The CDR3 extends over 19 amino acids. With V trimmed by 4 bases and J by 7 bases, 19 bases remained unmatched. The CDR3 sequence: CASSSAGTSGRTTRNTQYF. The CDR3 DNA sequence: TGTGCCAGCAGCTCCGCCGGGACTAGCGGAAGGACCACACGAAATACGCAGTATTTT.

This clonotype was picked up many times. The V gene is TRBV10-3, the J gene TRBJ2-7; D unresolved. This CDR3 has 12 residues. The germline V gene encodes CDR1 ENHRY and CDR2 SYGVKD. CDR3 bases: TGTGCCATCAGTGAGTCGGGTCAGACTCGGGACGTC. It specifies CAISESGQTRDV.

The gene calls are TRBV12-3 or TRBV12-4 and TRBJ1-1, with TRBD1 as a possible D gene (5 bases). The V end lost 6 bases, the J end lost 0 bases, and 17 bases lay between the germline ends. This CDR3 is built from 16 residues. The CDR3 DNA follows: TGTGCCAGCAGCCCAACCGGGACGGCATTGAACACTGAAGCTTTCTTT. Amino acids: CASSPTGTALNTEAFF.

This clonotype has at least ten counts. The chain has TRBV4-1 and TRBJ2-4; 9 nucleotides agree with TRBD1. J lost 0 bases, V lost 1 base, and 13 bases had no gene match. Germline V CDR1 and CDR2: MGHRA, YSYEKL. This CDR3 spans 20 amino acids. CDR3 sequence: CASSQGFYWRDRVAKNIQYF. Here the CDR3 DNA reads TGCGCCAGCAGCCAAGGATTCTATTGGCGGGACAGGGTAGCCAAAAACATTCAGTACTTC.

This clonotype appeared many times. The CDR3 nucleotides read TGTGCCACCGGCGGACAGGGTAACACAGATACGCAGTATTTT. Translation: CATGGQGNTDTQYF. This chain links TRBV10-3 with TRBJ2-3, with TRBD1 matching over 8 bases. V trimming: 10 bases; J trimming: 2 bases; junction bases outside the gene matches: 8. Germline CDR1 ENHRY, CDR2 SYGVKD. The CDR3 has 14 residues.

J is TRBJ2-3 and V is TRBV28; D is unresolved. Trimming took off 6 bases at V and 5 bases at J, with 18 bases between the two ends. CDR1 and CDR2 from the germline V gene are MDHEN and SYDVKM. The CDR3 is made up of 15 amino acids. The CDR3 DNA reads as TGTGCCAGCAGCCTTAGGGTTTTTTCCGGAGATACGCAGTATTTT. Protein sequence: CASSLRVFSGDTQYF.

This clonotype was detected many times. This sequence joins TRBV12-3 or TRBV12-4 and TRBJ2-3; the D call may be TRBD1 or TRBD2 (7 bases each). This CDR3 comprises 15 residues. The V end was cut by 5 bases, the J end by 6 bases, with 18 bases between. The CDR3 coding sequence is TGTGCCAGCAGTAGGCAGGGGGGGCCCCTGGATACGCAGTATTTT. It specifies CASSRQGGPLDTQYF.

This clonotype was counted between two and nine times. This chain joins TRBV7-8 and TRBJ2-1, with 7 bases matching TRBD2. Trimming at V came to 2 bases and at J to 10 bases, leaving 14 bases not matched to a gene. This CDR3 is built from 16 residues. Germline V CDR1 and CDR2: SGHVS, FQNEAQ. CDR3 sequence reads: CASSLFRVAGVGEQFF. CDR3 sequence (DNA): TGTGCCAGCAGCTTATTCCGGGTGGCGGGAGTAGGCGAGCAGTTCTTC.

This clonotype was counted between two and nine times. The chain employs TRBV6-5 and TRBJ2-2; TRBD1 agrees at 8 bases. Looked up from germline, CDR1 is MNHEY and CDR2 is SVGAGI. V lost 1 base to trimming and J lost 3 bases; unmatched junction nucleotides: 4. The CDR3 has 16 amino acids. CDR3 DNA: TGTGCCAGCAGTTACTGGGGACAGGCCTACACCGGGGAGCTGTTTTTT. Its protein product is CASSYWGQAYTGELFF.

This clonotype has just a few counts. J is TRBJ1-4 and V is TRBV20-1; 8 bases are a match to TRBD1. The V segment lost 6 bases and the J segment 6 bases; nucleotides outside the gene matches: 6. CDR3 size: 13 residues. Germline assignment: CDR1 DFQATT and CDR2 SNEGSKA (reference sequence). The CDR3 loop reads CSAEPTGDEKLFF. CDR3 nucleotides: TGCAGTGCCGAACCGACAGGGGATGAAAAACTGTTTTTT.

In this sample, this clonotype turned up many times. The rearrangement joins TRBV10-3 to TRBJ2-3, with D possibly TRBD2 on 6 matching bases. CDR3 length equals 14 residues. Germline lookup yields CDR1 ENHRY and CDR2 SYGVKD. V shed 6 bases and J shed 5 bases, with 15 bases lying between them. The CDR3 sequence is CAISPVREQDTQYF. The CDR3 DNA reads TGTGCCATCAGCCCAGTTCGGGAGCAAGATACGCAGTATTTT.

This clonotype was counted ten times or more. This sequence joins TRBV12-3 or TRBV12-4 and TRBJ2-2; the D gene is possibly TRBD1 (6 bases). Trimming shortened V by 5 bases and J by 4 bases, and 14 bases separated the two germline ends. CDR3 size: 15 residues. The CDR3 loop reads CASSSQGIVTGELFF. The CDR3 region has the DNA TGTGCCAGCAGTAGTCAGGGGATAGTCACCGGGGAGCTGTTTTTT.

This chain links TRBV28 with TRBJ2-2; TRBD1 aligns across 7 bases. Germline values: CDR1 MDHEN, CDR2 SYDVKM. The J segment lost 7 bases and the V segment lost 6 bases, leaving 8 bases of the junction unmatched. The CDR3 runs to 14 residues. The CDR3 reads CASRKQGSGGELFF. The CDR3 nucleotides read TGTGCCAGCAGGAAACAGGGGAGTGGCGGGGAGCTGTTTTTT.

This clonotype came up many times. CDR3 sequence: CSVQRGPANPYNEQFF. CDR3 coding DNA: TGCAGCGTCCAAAGGGGGCCGGCTAACCCCTACAATGAGCAGTTCTTC. This chain joins TRBV29-1 and TRBJ2-1; 7 bases are a match to TRBD1. CDR1 is SQVTM, CDR2 ANQGSEA, per germline. V gave up 6 bases and J gave up 2 bases; unmatched junction bases: 13. The CDR3 has 16 amino acids.

The CDR3 DNA follows: TGTGCCAGTAGTATACCGACAGAAAATGGGGGCAATCAGCCCCAGCATTTT. Its protein is CASSIPTENGGNQPQHF. The chain employs TRBV19 and TRBJ1-5, with D perhaps TRBD1 (5 bases). Germline CDR1 and CDR2: LNHDA and SQIVND (reference sequence). The CDR3 spans 17 residues. V dropped 2 bases and J dropped 2 bases, with 16 bases sitting between them.

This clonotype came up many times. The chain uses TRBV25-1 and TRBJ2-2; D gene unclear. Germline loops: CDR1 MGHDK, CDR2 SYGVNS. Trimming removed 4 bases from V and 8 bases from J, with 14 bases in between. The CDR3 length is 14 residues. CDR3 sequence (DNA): TGTGCCAGCAGTGGGACGGGTGGAATTGGGGAGCTGTTTTTT. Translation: CASSGTGGIGELFF.

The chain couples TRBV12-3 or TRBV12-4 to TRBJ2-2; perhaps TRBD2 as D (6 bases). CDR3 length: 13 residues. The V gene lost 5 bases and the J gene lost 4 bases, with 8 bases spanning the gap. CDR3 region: CASSRRGTGELFF. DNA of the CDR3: TGTGCCAGCAGTCGGAGGGGCACCGGGGAGCTGTTTTTT.

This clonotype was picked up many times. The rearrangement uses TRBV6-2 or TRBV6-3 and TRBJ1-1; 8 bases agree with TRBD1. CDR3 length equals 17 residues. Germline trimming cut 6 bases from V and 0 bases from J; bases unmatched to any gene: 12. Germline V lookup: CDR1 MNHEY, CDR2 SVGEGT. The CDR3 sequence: CASRRTGIIPMNTEAFF. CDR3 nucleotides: TGTGCCAGCAGACGGACAGGGATCATCCCAATGAACACTGAAGCTTTCTTT.

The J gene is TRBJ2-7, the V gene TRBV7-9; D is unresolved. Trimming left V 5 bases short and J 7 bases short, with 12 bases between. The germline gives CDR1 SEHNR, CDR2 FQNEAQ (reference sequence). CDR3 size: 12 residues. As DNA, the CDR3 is TGTGCCAGCAGCGCAAATGTTGGGGAGCAGTACTTC. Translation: CASSANVGEQYF.

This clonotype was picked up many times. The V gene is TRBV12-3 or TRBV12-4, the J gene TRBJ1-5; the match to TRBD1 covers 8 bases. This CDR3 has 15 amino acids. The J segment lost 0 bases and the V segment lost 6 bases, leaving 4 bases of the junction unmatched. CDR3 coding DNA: TGTGCCAGCAGCGACGGACAGGGTAGCAATCAGCCCCAGCATTTT. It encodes CASSDGQGSNQPQHF.

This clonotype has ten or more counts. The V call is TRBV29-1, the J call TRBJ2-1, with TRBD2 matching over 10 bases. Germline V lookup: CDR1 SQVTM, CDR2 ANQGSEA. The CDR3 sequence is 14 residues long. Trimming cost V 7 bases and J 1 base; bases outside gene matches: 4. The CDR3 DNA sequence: TGCAGCGGTAAGCGGGAGGGTTCCTACAATGAGCAGTTCTTC. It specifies CSGKREGSYNEQFF.

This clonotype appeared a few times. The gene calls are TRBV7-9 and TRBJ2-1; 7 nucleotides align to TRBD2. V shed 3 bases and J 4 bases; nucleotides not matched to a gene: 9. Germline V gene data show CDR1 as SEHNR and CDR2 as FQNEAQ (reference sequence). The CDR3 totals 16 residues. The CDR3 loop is CASSFYARGSYNEQFF. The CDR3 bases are TGTGCCAGCAGCTTCTACGCCCGCGGGAGTTACAATGAGCAGTTCTTC.

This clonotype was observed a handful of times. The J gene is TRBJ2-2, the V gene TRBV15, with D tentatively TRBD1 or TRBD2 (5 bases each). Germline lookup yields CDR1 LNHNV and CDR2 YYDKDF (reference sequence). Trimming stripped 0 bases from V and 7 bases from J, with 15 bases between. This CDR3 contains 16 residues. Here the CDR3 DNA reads TGTGCCACCAGCAGAGAGAGGGGTGGGTCCGGCGGGGAGCTGTTTTTT. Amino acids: CATSRERGGSGGELFF.

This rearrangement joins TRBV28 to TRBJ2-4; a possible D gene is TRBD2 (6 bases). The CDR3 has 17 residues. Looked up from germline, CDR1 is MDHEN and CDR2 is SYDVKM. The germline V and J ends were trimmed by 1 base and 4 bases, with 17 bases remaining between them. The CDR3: CASSLYSSYGTKNIQYF. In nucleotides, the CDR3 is TGTGCCAGCAGTTTATACTCCTCCTACGGGACTAAAAACATTCAGTACTTC.

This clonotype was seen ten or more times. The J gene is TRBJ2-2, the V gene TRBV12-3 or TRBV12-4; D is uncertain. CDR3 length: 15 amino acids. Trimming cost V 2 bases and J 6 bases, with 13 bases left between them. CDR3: CASSLREIRAGELFF. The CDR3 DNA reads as TGTGCCAGCAGTTTAAGGGAAATTAGGGCCGGGGAGCTGTTTTTT.